The T cell receptor (beta chain) described here comes from a study of blood T cell repertoires in COVID-19. Whole-study context: From the United States, Italy and Spain came samples of acute and convalescent COVID-19.

V shed 4 bases and J shed 0 bases, with 11 bases lying between them. This CDR3 region has 15 residues. Germline V lookup: CDR1 SGDLS, CDR2 YYNGEE. Sequencing was performed with immunoSEQ multiplex PCR; in TCRdb, only in-frame clones are kept and a portion is missing. The sample has 95,000 to 100,000 clones, approximately 87% seen once. Sequenced sample: peripheral blood. This rearrangement joins TRBV9 to TRBJ1-3, with unresolved D. This sequence was found in a woman aged 25 to 39 with acute or convalescent COVID-19. Written as DNA, the CDR3 is TGTGCCAGCAGCCCGGGTGCAAACTCTGGAAACACCATATATTTT. This gives the protein CASSPGANSGNTIYF.